This TCR beta chain was identified in a study of identical twins. This clonotype was seen only a few times. Germline-derived CDR1 and CDR2 are SGHTA and FQGNSA. V was pared by 2 bases and J by 0 bases, with 3 bases of the junction left unmatched. The CDR3 is 16 amino acids. TCRdb re-called the 5' RACE reads through MiXCR, storing one row per CDR3 protein. The data hold just over 500,000 distinct CDR3 sequences, with approximately 22% observed a single time. These sequences were also reported in another study, on T cells expressing NK-cell markers.

The sequencing input was CD4+ T cells sorted from blood. The J gene is TRBJ2-3, the V gene TRBV7-2; 9 bases agree with TRBD2. The TCR comes from a woman between 18 and 29 years old in good health. CDR3 residues: CASSLLAGVSTDTQYF. CDR3 in DNA: TGTGCCAGCAGCTTATTAGCGGGAGTGAGCACAGATACGCAGTATTTT. The whole variable domain, remainder taken from reference TRBV7-2 and TRBJ2-3, is GAGVSQSPSNKVTEKGKDVELRCDPISGHTALYWYRQSLGQGLEFLIYFQGNSAPDKSGLPSDRFSAERTGGSVSTLTIQRTQQEDSAVYLCASSLLAGVSTDTQYFGPGTRLTVL.